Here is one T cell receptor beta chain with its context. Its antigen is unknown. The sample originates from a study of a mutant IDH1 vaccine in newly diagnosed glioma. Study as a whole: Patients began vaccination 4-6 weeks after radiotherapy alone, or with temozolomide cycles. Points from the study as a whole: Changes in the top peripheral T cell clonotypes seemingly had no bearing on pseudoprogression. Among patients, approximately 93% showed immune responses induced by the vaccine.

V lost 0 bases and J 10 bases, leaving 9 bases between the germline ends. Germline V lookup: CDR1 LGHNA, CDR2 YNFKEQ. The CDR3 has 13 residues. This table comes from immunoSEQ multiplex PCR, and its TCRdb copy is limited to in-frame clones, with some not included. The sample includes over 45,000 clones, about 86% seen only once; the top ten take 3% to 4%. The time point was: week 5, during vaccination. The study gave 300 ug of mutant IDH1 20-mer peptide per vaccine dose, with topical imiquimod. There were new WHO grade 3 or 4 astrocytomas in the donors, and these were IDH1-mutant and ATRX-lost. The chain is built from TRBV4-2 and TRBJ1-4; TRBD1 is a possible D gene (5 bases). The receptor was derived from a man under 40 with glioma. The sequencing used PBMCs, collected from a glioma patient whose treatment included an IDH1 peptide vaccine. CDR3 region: CASSQDGTSKLFF. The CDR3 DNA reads TGTGCCAGCAGCCAAGATGGGACCTCAAAACTGTTTTTT.